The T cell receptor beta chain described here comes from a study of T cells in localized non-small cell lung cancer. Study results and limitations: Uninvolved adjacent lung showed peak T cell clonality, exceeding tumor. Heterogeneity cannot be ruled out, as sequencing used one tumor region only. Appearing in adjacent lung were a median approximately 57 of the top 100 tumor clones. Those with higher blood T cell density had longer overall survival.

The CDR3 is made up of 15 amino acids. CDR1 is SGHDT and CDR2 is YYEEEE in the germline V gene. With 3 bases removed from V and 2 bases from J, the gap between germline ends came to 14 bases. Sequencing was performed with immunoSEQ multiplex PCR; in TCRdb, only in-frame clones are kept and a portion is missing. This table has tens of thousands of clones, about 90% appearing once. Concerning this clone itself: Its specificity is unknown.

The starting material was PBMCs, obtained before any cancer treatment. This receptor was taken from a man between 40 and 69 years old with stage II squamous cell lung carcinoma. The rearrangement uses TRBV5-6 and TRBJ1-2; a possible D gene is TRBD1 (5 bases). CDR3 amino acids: CASSSRGHWNYGYTF. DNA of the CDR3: TGTGCCAGCAGCTCCCGCGGACATTGGAACTATGGCTACACCTTC.